This T cell receptor (beta chain) was documented in a study of early T cells in non-severe SARS-CoV-2 infection. With respect to this clonotype: A much larger clone sits a single nucleotide away, making a read error possible.

TCRdb re-called the 5' RACE reads with MiXCR, one entry per CDR3 protein. The profile shows some 96,000 distinct CDR3 sequences, around 14% of them singletons. CDR3 size: 14 residues. Germline V gene data show CDR1 as KGHDR and CDR2 as SFDVKD. Sequenced sample: whole blood. The sequence came from an adult who was a healthcare worker with PCR-confirmed SARS-CoV-2 infection or an uninfected control (not recorded which). The chain joins TRBV24-1 to TRBJ2-3; no definite D call. DNA of the CDR3: TGTGTCACCAGTAGGGCCAGGAGCACAGATACGCAGTATTTT. Its translation: CVTSRARSTDTQYF.